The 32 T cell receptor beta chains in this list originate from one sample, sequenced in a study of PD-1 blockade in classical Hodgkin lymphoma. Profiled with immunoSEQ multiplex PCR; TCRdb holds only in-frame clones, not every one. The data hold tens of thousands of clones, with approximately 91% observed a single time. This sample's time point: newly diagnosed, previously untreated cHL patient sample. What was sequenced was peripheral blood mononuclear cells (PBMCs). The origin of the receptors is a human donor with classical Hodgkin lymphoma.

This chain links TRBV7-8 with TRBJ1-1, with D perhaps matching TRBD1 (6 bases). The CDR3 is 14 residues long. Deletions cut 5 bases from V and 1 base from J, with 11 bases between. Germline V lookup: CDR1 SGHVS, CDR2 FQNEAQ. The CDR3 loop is CASSPGARNTEAFF. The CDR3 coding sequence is TGTGCCAGCAGCCCGGGGGCGAGGAACACTGAAGCTTTCTTT.

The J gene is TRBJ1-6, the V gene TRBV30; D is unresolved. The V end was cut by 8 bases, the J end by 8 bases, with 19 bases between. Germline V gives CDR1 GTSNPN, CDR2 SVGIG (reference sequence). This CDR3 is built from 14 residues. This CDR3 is CARGKGRWDSPLHF. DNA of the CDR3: TGTGCCCGAGGGAAAGGGAGGTGGGATTCACCCCTCCACTTT.

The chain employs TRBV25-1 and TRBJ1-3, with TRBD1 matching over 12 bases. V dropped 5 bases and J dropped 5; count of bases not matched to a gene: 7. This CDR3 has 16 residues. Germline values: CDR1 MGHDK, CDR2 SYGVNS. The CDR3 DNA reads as TGTGCCAGCAGTTCTCGGGACAGGGGGCTCAGAAACACCATATATTTT. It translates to CASSSRDRGLRNTIYF.

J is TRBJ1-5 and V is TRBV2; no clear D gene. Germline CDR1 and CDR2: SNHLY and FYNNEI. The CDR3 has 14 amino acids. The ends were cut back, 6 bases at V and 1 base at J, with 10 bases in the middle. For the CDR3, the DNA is TGTGCCAGCAGACCCGGTACGAGCAATCAGCCCCAGCATTTT. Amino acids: CASRPGTSNQPQHF.

The DNA of the CDR3 is TGCGCCAGCAGCCAAGGACTAGCGGGAGGAGGAGATACGCAGTATTTT. It yields the protein CASSQGLAGGGDTQYF. The chain uses TRBV4-1 and TRBJ2-3; TRBD2 matches 13 bases. CDR1 and CDR2 (germline): MGHRA, YSYEKL. J lost 5 bases, V lost 1 base, and 3 bases had no gene match. The CDR3 is 16 residues long.

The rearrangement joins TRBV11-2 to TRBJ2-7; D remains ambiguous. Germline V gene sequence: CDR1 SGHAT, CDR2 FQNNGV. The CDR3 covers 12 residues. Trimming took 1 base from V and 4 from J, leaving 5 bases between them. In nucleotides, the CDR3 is TGTGCCAGCAGCTTAGGGAGTTACGAGCAGTACTTC. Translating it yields CASSLGSYEQYF.

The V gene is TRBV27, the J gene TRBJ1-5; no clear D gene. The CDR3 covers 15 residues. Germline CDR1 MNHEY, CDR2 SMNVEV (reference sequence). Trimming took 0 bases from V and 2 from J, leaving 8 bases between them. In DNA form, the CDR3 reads TGTGCCAGCAGTTTATCCACTCCAGGCAATCAGCCCCAGCATTTT. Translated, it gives CASSLSTPGNQPQHF.

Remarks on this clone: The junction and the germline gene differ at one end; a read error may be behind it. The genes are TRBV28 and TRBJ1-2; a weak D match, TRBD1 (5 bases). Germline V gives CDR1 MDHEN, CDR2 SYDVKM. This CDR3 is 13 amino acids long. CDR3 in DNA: TGTGCCAGCAGTTCAGGGACCCCCCCGTGGACTTCCTTC. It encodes CASSSGTPPWTSF.

This chain's CDR3 is CAISESRALGDQPQHF. DNA of the CDR3: TGTGCCATCAGTGAGTCGAGGGCTTTAGGGGATCAGCCCCAGCATTTT. The chain links TRBV10-3 to TRBJ1-5; tentatively, D is TRBD1 (5 bases). The CDR3 has 16 amino acids. V lost 0 bases and J 5 bases, leaving 14 bases between the germline ends. Germline CDR1 is ENHRY and CDR2 is SYGVKD.

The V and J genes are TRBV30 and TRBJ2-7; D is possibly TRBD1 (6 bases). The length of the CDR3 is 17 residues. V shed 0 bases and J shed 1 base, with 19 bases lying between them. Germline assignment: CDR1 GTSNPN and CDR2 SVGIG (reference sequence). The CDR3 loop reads CAWSVEDWGPESYEQYV. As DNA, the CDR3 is TGTGCCTGGAGTGTAGAAGATTGGGGGCCTGAGTCCTACGAGCAGTACGTC.

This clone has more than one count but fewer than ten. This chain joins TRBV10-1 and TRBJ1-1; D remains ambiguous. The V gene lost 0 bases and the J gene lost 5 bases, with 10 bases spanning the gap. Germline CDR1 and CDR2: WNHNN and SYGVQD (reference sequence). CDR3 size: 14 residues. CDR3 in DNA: TGCGCCAGCAGTGAGTCGTCGGGCGGTACTGAAGCTTTCTTT. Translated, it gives CASSESSGGTEAFF.

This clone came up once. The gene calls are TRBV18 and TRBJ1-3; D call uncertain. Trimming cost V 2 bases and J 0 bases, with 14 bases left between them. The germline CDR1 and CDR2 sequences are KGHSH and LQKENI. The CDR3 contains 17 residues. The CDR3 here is CASSPAEVRSSGNTIYF. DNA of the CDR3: TGTGCCAGCTCACCAGCGGAGGTGCGGAGCTCTGGAAACACCATATATTTT.

CDR3 coding DNA: TGTGCCAGCAGCCCCCGACCGCGGGGGGGAACTGAAGCTTTCTTT. Its translation is CASSPRPRGGTEAFF. This chain connects TRBV5-6 to TRBJ1-1, with D perhaps matching TRBD1 (5 bases). Trimming pared 4 bases from V and 5 bases from J, leaving 18 bases between. The CDR3 extends over 15 amino acids. The V gene's germline CDR1 is SGHDT and CDR2 YYEEEE.

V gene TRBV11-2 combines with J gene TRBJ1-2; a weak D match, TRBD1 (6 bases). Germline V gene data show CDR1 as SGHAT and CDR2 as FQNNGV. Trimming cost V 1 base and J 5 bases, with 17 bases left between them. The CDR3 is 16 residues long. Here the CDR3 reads CASSLGVPTGDYGYTF. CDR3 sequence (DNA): TGTGCCAGCAGCTTAGGGGTCCCGACAGGAGATTATGGCTACACCTTC.

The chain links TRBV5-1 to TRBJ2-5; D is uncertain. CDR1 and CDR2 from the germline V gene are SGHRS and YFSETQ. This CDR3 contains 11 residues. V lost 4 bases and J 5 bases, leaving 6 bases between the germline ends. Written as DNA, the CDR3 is TGCGCCAGCAGCCTCGTCGAGACCCAGTACTTC. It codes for CASSLVETQYF.

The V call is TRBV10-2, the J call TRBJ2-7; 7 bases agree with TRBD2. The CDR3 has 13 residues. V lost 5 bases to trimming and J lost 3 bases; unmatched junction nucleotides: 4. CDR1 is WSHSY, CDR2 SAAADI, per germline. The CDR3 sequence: CASSLSGIYEQYF. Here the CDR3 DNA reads TGCGCCAGCAGTCTGAGCGGGATCTACGAGCAGTACTTC.

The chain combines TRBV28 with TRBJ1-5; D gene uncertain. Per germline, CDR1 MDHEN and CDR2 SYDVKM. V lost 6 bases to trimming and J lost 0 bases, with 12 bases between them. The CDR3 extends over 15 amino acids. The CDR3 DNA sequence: TGTGCCAGCAGACGTAGGTTAGATAGCAATCAGCCCCAGCATTTT. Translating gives CASRRRLDSNQPQHF.

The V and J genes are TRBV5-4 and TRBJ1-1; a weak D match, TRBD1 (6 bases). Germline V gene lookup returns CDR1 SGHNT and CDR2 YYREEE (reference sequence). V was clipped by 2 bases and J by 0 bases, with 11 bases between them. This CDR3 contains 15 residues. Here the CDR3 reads CASSLRGTLNTEAFF. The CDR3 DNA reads TGTGCCAGCAGCTTAAGGGGGACTCTGAACACTGAAGCTTTCTTT.

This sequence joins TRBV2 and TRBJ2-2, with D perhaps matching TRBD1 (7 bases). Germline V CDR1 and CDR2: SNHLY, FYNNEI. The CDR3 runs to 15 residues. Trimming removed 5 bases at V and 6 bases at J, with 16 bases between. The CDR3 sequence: CASSYRGGGAGELFF. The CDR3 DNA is TGTGCCAGCAGTTACAGGGGAGGAGGGGCCGGGGAGCTGTTTTTT.

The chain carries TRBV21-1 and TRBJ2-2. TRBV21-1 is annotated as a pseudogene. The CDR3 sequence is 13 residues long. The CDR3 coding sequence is TGTGCCAGCAGCGCCCGGGGGCCCGGGGAGCTGTTTTTT. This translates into CASSARGPGELFF.

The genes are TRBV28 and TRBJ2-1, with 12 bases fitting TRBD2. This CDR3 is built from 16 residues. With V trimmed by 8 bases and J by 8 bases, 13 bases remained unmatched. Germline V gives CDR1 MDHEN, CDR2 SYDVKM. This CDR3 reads CASRTPTSGRGDEQFF. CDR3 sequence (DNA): TGTGCCAGCCGGACGCCGACTAGCGGGAGAGGGGATGAGCAGTTCTTC.

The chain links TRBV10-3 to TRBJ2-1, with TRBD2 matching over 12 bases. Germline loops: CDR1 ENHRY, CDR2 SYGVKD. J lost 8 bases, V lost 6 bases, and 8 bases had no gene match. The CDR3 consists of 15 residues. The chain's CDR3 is CAISRLAGEVDEQFF. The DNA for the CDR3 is TGTGCCATCAGCCGACTAGCGGGAGAAGTCGATGAGCAGTTCTTC.

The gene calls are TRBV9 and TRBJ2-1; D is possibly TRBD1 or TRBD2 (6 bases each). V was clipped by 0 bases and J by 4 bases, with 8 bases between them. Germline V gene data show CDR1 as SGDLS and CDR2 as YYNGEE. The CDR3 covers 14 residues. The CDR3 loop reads CASSVGGGYNEQFF. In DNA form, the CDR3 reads TGTGCCAGCAGCGTAGGAGGGGGGTACAATGAGCAGTTCTTC. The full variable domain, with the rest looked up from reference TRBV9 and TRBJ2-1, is DSGVTQTPKHLITATGQRVTLRCSPRSGDLSVYWYQQSLDQGLQFLIQYYNGEERAKGNILERFSAQQFPDLHSELNLSSLELGDSALYFCASSVGGGYNEQFFGPGTRLTVL.

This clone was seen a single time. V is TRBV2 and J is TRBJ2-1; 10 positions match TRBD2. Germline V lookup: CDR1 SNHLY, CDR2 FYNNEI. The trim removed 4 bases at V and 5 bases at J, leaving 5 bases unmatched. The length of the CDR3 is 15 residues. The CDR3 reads CASSATGLANNEQFF. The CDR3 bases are TGTGCCAGCAGTGCGACGGGACTAGCGAACAATGAGCAGTTCTTC. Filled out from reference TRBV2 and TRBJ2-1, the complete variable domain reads EPEVTQTPSHQVTQMGQEVILRCVPISNHLYFYWYRQILGQKVEFLVSFYNNEISEKSEIFDDQFSVERPDGSNFTLKIRSTKLEDSAMYFCASSATGLANNEQFFGPGTRLTVL.

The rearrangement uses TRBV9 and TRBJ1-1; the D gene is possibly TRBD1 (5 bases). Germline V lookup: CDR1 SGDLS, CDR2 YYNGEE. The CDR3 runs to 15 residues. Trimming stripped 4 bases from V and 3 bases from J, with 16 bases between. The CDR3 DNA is TGTGCCAGCAGCCCGAAGCAGGGATGGGACACTGAAGCTTTCTTT. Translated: CASSPKQGWDTEAFF.

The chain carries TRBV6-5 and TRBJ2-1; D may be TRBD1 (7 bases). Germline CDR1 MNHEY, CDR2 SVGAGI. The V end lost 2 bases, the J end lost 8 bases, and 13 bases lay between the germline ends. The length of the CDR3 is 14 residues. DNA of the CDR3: TGTGCCAGCAGTTACAGGGGGCCTAGCGATGAGCAGTTCTTC. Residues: CASSYRGPSDEQFF.

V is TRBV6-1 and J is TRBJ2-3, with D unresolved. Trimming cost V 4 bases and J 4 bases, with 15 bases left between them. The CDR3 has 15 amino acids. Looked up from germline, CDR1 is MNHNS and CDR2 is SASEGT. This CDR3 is CASSGWGKSSDTQYF. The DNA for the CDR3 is TGTGCCAGCAGTGGGTGGGGAAAAAGCTCAGATACGCAGTATTTT.

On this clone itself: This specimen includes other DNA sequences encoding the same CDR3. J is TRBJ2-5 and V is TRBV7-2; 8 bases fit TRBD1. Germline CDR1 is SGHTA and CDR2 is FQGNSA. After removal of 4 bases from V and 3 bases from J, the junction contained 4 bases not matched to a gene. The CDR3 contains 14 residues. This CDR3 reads CASSSNRGKETQYF. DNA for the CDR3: TGTGCCAGCAGCTCGAACAGGGGGAAAGAGACCCAGTACTTC.

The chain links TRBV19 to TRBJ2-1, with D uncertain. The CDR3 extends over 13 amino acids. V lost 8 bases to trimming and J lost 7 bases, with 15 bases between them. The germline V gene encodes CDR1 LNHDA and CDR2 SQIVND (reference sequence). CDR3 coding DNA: TGTGCCAGTCACACCGCCCAGAATAATGAGCAGTTCTTC. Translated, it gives CASHTAQNNEQFF.

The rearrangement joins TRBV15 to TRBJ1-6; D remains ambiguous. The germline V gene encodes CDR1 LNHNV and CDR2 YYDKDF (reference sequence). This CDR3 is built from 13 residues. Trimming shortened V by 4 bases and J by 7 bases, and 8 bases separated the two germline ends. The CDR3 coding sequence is TGTGCCACCAGCAATGCAGCGAATTCACCCCTCCACTTT. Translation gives CATSNAANSPLHF. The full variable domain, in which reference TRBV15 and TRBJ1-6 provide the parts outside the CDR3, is DAMVIQNPRYQVTQFGKPVTLSCSQTLNHNVMYWYQQKSSQAPKLLFHYYDKDFNNEADTPDNFQSRRPNTSFCFLDIRSPGLGDTAMYLCATSNAANSPLHFGNGTRLTVT.

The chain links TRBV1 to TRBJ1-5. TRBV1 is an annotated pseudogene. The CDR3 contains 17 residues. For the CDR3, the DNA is TGCACCAGCAGCCCGACTTGCGGGATTGGGGGCAATCAGCCCCAGCATTTT. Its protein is CTSSPTCGIGGNQPQHF.

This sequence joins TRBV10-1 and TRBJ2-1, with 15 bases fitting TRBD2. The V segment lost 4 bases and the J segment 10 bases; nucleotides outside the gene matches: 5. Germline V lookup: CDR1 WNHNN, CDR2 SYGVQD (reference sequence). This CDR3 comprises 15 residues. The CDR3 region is CASSGTSGGAGEQFF. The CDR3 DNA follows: TGCGCCAGCAGTGGGACTAGCGGGGGGGCTGGGGAGCAGTTCTTC.